Following are 31 T cell receptor beta chains from one sample sequenced in a study of T cell changes during pregnancy in multiple sclerosis. The assay was immunoSEQ multiplex PCR, and TCRdb's table has in-frame clones only and misses some. The table includes some 68,000 clones, approximately 90% detected once. The sample in question was peripheral blood, obtained in the second trimester of pregnancy. The receptors originated from a female donor in good health, enrolled as a control in a pregnancy study.

The chain combines TRBV6-5 with TRBJ1-2, with TRBD1 matching 10 bases. This CDR3 has 15 residues. V lost 7 bases to trimming and J lost 6 bases; unmatched junction nucleotides: 11. Germline CDR1 is MNHEY and CDR2 is SVGAGI. The CDR3 nucleotides are TGTGCCAGCATAGCGACAGGGGGCGTCATTGATGGCTACACCTTC. Amino acid sequence: CASIATGGVIDGYTF.

The chain carries TRBV4-3 and TRBJ1-5; D not certain. The germline CDR1 and CDR2 sequences are LGHNA and YSLEER. V was shortened by 0 bases and J by 6 bases, with 15 bases between the two germline ends. CDR3 length equals 16 residues. CDR3 nucleotide sequence: TGCGCCAGCAGCCAAGAATTTGTGCGGGGAAGTCAGCCCCAGCATTTT. This codes for CASSQEFVRGSQPQHF.

V and J are TRBV6-1 and TRBJ2-2; 7 bases line up with TRBD2. CDR3 length equals 15 residues. Germline CDR1 MNHNS, CDR2 SASEGT. Unmatched junction bases numbered 5, after V lost 6 bases and J lost 1 base. The CDR3 loop reads CASSASGGNTGELFF. CDR3 nucleotide sequence: TGTGCCAGCAGCGCTAGCGGTGGGAACACCGGGGAGCTGTTTTTT.

The chain uses TRBV7-9 and TRBJ1-4; 7 bases are a match to TRBD1. Trimming took 2 bases from V and 8 from J; bases not matched to a gene: 8. This CDR3 is built from 15 residues. Germline V gives CDR1 SEHNR, CDR2 FQNEAQ (reference sequence). CDR3 region: CASSLRQGGGEKLFF. The CDR3 DNA follows: TGTGCCAGCAGCTTAAGACAGGGAGGAGGAGAAAAACTGTTTTTT.

This chain links TRBV5-1 with TRBJ2-1; 12 nucleotides line up with TRBD1. Germline assignment: CDR1 SGHRS and CDR2 YFSETQ. With V trimmed by 3 bases and J by 9 bases, 7 bases remained unmatched. This CDR3 is built from 15 residues. This chain's CDR3 is CASSSTGQGASEQFF. The CDR3 nucleotides are TGCGCCAGCAGCTCGACGGGACAGGGGGCCTCTGAGCAGTTCTTC.

This rearrangement joins TRBV23-1 to TRBJ2-5; D is unclear. TRBV23-1 is assigned to the ORF class and has an uncertain function. The CDR3 runs 12 residues. The ends were cut back, 4 bases at V and 7 bases at J, with 10 bases in the middle. In nucleotides, the CDR3 is TGCGCCAGCAGTCGCCCTCCGGGGACCCAGTACTTC. It yields the protein CASSRPPGTQYF.

The rearrangement links TRBV18 to TRBJ2-7; 7 bases align to TRBD2. The CDR3 covers 15 residues. The germline V gene has CDR1 KGHSH and CDR2 LQKENI. J gave up 0 bases and V 6 bases, and 8 bases lay outside the gene matches. CDR3 in amino acids: CASSPDSGRSYEQYF. The CDR3 DNA reads TGTGCCAGCTCCCCCGATAGCGGGCGCTCCTACGAGCAGTACTTC.

The CDR3 loop is CASSKDRGMDQPQHF. CDR3 nucleotide sequence: TGTGCCAGCAGCAAGGACAGGGGAATGGATCAGCCCCAGCATTTT. The chain couples TRBV13 to TRBJ1-5; 9 bases map to TRBD1. Trimming took 5 bases from V and 5 from J; bases not matched to a gene: 7. The germline CDR1 and CDR2 sequences are PRHDT and FYEKMQ (reference sequence). This CDR3 comprises 15 residues.

The chain has TRBV28 and TRBJ2-7; D is uncertain. Trimming pared 6 bases from V and 4 bases from J, leaving 19 bases between. CDR1 is MDHEN, CDR2 SYDVKM, per germline. This CDR3 region has 15 residues. CDR3 region: CASRTNQVRRYEQYF. The CDR3 DNA is TGTGCCAGCAGAACCAACCAAGTCCGGCGGTACGAGCAGTACTTC.

The chain has TRBV30 and TRBJ1-4, with 8 bases lining up with TRBD1. In germline, CDR1 is GTSNPN, CDR2 SVGIG (reference sequence). The CDR3 sequence is 17 residues long. The ends lost 4 bases at V and 4 bases at J; junction bases unmatched: 14. The CDR3 DNA reads TGTGCCTGGAAAAATGGGCCCGAGACAGGGGTTAATGAAAAACTGTTTTTT. Its translation is CAWKNGPETGVNEKLFF.

The chain combines TRBV7-9 with TRBJ2-3, with D possibly TRBD2 on 6 matching bases. V was trimmed by 6 bases and J by 2 bases, leaving 15 bases between them. CDR1 SEHNR and CDR2 FQNEAQ come from the germline V gene (reference sequence). This CDR3 has 15 residues. Here the CDR3 DNA reads TGTGCCAGCAGGGCCGGGACTGCTATCACAGATACGCAGTATTTT. Residues: CASRAGTAITDTQYF. The full variable domain, its missing parts supplied by reference TRBV7-9 and TRBJ2-3, is DTGVSQNPRHKITKRGQNVTFRCDPISEHNRLYWYRQTLGQGPEFLTYFQNEAQLEKSRLLSDRFSAERPKGSFSTLEIQRTEQGDSAMYLCASRAGTAITDTQYFGPGTRLTVL.

This clone has just one count. V usage is TRBV28 and J usage is TRBJ1-1; D gene uncertain. V was clipped by 3 bases and J by 0 bases, with 11 bases between them. Germline assignment: CDR1 MDHEN and CDR2 SYDVKM. This CDR3 is built from 15 residues. CDR3 bases: TGTGCCAGCAGTTTTCCCAACGGGTTGAACACTGAAGCTTTCTTT. It specifies CASSFPNGLNTEAFF.

V and J are TRBV11-3 and TRBJ2-1, with 11 positions matching TRBD2. V was pared by 4 bases and J by 9 bases, with 11 bases of the junction left unmatched. Germline loops: CDR1 SGHNT, CDR2 YENEEA. The CDR3 sequence is 16 residues long. The CDR3, as DNA: TGTGCCAGCAGCTCCTTTAGCGGGAGGGGTGTGGGTGAGCAGTTCTTC. It codes for CASSSFSGRGVGEQFF.

The chain employs TRBV7-9 and TRBJ2-7; no clear D. Trimming pared 4 bases from V and 2 bases from J, leaving 12 bases between. From germline, CDR1 is SEHNR and CDR2 FQNEAQ (reference sequence). This CDR3 contains 14 residues. The chain's CDR3 is CASSSGTDTYEQYF. CDR3 nucleotide sequence: TGTGCCAGCAGCTCGGGTACCGATACCTACGAGCAGTACTTC.

This rearrangement joins TRBV9 to TRBJ2-1, with 10 bases aligning to TRBD2. Per germline, CDR1 SGDLS and CDR2 YYNGEE. The CDR3 covers 14 residues. The V gene end was trimmed by 0 bases and the J gene end by 11 bases; junction bases not matched to a gene: 5. The CDR3 bases are TGTGCCAGCAGCGTAGAGGCTAGCGGGGGTCAGCAGTTCTTC. Its translation is CASSVEASGGQQFF.

The chain employs TRBV19 and TRBJ2-3, with 11 bases fitting TRBD2. In germline, CDR1 is LNHDA, CDR2 SQIVND (reference sequence). Trimming removed 5 bases from V and 8 bases from J; junction bases left unmatched: 12. This CDR3 has 16 amino acids. CDR3 sequence: CASSGTSGGFIGTQYF. The CDR3 DNA sequence: TGTGCCAGTAGTGGTACTAGCGGGGGCTTCATCGGTACGCAGTATTTT.

The chain combines TRBV28 with TRBJ1-5; a weak D match, TRBD1 (6 bases). CDR3 length: 14 amino acids. Trimming pared 5 bases from V and 4 bases from J, leaving 12 bases between. Germline assignment: CDR1 MDHEN and CDR2 SYDVKM. The CDR3 DNA reads TGTGCCAGCAGTAGTACAGGGTTAAATCAGCCCCAGCATTTT. Protein sequence: CASSSTGLNQPQHF.

The chain carries TRBV2 and TRBJ1-5, with D maybe TRBD1 (5 bases). Germline assignment: CDR1 SNHLY and CDR2 FYNNEI. V dropped 3 bases and J dropped 2 bases, with 8 bases sitting between them. The CDR3 has 14 residues. The CDR3 region is CASSDRVGNQPQHF. CDR3 nucleotides: TGTGCCAGCAGTGACAGGGTTGGCAATCAGCCCCAGCATTTT.

The CDR3 nucleotides are TGTGCCAGCAGGGCCCCACTTGGGGGCCCCCTCCACTTT. Its translation: CASRAPLGGPLHF. The chain couples TRBV6-4 to TRBJ1-6; TRBD1 is a possible D gene (6 bases). The CDR3 spans 13 residues. CDR1 and CDR2 (germline): MRHNA, SNTAGT. V was pared by 6 bases and J by 13 bases, with 16 bases between.

CDR3 DNA: TGTGTAGGGGGACAGGGGTCCTACGAGCAGTACTTC. It codes for CVGGQGSYEQYF. J is TRBJ2-7 and V is TRBV5-8; TRBD1 matches at 10 bases. This CDR3 is built from 12 residues. In germline, CDR1 is SGHTS, CDR2 YDEGEE.

The genes are TRBV6-6 and TRBJ1-1; TRBD1 matches 7 bases. This CDR3 comprises 14 residues. V lost 6 bases, J lost 3 bases, and 7 bases stayed unmatched. Germline CDR1 and CDR2: MNHNY and SVGAGI (reference sequence). CDR3 nucleotides: TGTGCCAGCAGGGGTCGGACAGGTGACACTGAAGCTTTCTTT. Residues: CASRGRTGDTEAFF.

The V gene is TRBV28, the J gene TRBJ1-5; D remains unclear. Germline values: CDR1 MDHEN, CDR2 SYDVKM. The CDR3 sequence is 13 residues long. The V and J ends lost 3 bases and 7 bases respectively, with 10 bases between them. The CDR3 coding sequence is TGTGCCAGCAGTTTCGGGATCGGGCAGCCCCAGCATTTT. Translated, it gives CASSFGIGQPQHF.

The chain recombines TRBV18 with TRBJ1-5; 8 nucleotides align to TRBD1. This CDR3 region has 16 residues. Germline V CDR1 and CDR2: KGHSH, LQKENI. After removal of 3 bases from V and 0 bases from J, the junction contained 4 bases not matched to a gene. This CDR3 reads CASSPQGAGSNQPQHF. The CDR3 coding sequence is TGTGCCAGCTCACCTCAGGGGGCCGGTAGCAATCAGCCCCAGCATTTT.

The V and J genes are TRBV11-2 and TRBJ2-2, with 9 nucleotides matching TRBD1. The germline V gene encodes CDR1 SGHAT and CDR2 FQNNGV. This CDR3 is built from 15 residues. V lost 6 bases and J lost 6; bases outside the gene matches: 8. This chain's CDR3 is CASRRTGVGSGELFF. As DNA, the CDR3 is TGTGCCAGCAGACGGACAGGGGTCGGGTCCGGGGAGCTGTTTTTT.

This chain connects TRBV13 to TRBJ1-1; a possible D gene is TRBD1 (5 bases). The CDR3 totals 15 residues. Germline CDR1 and CDR2: PRHDT and FYEKMQ (reference sequence). V was trimmed by 7 bases and J by 8 bases, leaving 23 bases between them. The CDR3 spells CASKVPTDSRGEAFF. CDR3 coding DNA: TGTGCCAGCAAGGTCCCCACCGACAGTCGGGGGGAAGCTTTCTTT.

CDR3 DNA sequence: TGTGCCAGCAGTGACTCGACGGTGAGGTGGTTGAACAGGGGATTGCTGGACGAGCAGTACTTC. It translates to CASSDSTVRWLNRGLLDEQYF. The chain employs TRBV6-4 and TRBJ2-7; 7 bases are shared with TRBD1. The CDR3 covers 21 residues. Germline CDR1 and CDR2: MRHNA and SNTAGT. V shed 0 bases, J shed 5 bases, and the junction held 25 bases outside the gene matches.

The chain employs TRBV10-1 and TRBJ2-7; 8 positions match TRBD1. Germline values: CDR1 WNHNN, CDR2 SYGVQD (reference sequence). V was pared by 6 bases and J by 2 bases, with 3 bases of the junction left unmatched. This CDR3 contains 13 residues. CDR3 region: CASSRDRTYEQYF. In DNA form, the CDR3 reads TGCGCCAGCAGCCGGGACAGGACCTACGAGCAGTACTTC.

V usage is TRBV4-3 and J usage is TRBJ2-7, with no clear D. Germline assignment: CDR1 LGHNA and CDR2 YSLEER. V was shortened by 0 bases and J by 1 base, with 7 bases between the two germline ends. The CDR3 consists of 14 residues. This CDR3 reads CASSQDFGSYEQYF. The CDR3 nucleotides read TGCGCCAGCAGCCAAGACTTCGGGTCCTACGAGCAGTACTTC.

This rearrangement joins TRBV2 to TRBJ2-5; D may be TRBD1 (6 bases). CDR3 length equals 15 residues. Germline V gives CDR1 SNHLY, CDR2 FYNNEI. The germline V and J ends were trimmed by 1 base and 5 bases, with 14 bases remaining between them. CDR3 sequence (DNA): TGTGCCAGCAGTGAAGTCAGGGGTGGAGGTGAGACCCAGTACTTC. Protein sequence: CASSEVRGGGETQYF.

The V call is TRBV21-1, the J call TRBJ2-1; whether TRBD2, the table's D call, matches the DNA was not checked. TRBV21-1 is a listed pseudogene. The CDR3 has 13 amino acids. The CDR3 loop reads CASSGLAGQEQFF. The CDR3 DNA follows: TGTGCCAGCAGCGGGCTAGCGGGGCAGGAGCAGTTCTTC.

V usage is TRBV29-1 and J usage is TRBJ2-1; the match to TRBD2 covers 9 bases. In germline, CDR1 is SQVTM, CDR2 ANQGSEA. The CDR3 extends over 13 amino acids. V lost 4 bases, J lost 8 bases, and 6 bases stayed unmatched. The CDR3: CSVARGRVDEQFF. Here the CDR3 DNA reads TGCAGCGTTGCCCGCGGGAGGGTGGATGAGCAGTTCTTC.